This T cell receptor beta chain was identified during a study of T cell repertoires in cytomegalovirus infection. TCRdb itself ran the reads through MiXCR, one entry per CDR3 protein. The sample lists 200,000 to 250,000 distinct CDR3 sequences, around 40% occurring once. As concerns this clonotype: Antigen unknown. Being one base from a much bigger clone, this may be a read error.

The CDR3 covers 20 residues. From germline, CDR1 is SGHTA and CDR2 FQGNSA. The TCR comes from a human donor in good health (CMV status not recorded). Some clones in this sample may be carry-over from other donors' samples. Source: CD8+ T cells from cultured PBMCs, taken from culture after CMV antigen stimulation. The chain links TRBV7-2 to TRBJ2-1, with D tentatively TRBD2 (6 bases). CDR3 sequence (DNA): TGTGCCAGCAGCTTAGCGAAAGTAGCGGAAGGTAAGAGCTCCTACAATGTGCAGTTCTTC. Amino acid sequence: CASSLAKVAEGKSSYNVQFF. Variable domain in full (rest from reference TRBV7-2 and TRBJ2-1): GAGVSQSPSNKVTEKGKDVELRCDPISGHTALYWYRQSLGQGLEFLIYFQGNSAPDKSGLPSDRFSAERTGGSVSTLTIQRTQQEDSAVYLCASSLAKVAEGKSSYNVQFFGPGTRLTVL.